This T cell receptor beta chain was sequenced during a study of blood T cell repertoires in COVID-19 (dated by TCRdb to 2020 to 2022). Regarding the research as a whole: Collaborator samples came from the United States, Italy and Spain and covered acute and convalescent phases of COVID-19. Deeply sampled blood TCRbeta repertoires from subjects exposed to, actively infected with, or recovered from COVID-19 were included in the dataset. Samples were obtained from the ongoing ImmuneRACE study (first 160 participants) and from about 1,300 subjects provided by 6 global collaborators. The material from the prospective study consisted of cDNA or gDNA derived from T cells, B-cell-depleted T cells, or PBMCs. Where available, HLA class I and class II types were taken from metadata supplied by the sample provider and were not determined by assay-based typing. Nearly every sample came with metadata listing a de-identified subject ID, COVID-19 status, age in years and sex. The repertoires were made available in a free public database intended to serve as a resource for research on the immune response to SARS-CoV-2.

Study-wide findings and limitations: Clinical and demographic metadata were provided uncurated, with the amount varying by source and participant.

This clone has a single count. The clone's antigen remains unknown. No base quality values were provided; no much bigger clone lies one nucleotide off. Trimming costs V 6 bases and J 3 bases, and their ends lie 11 bases apart. The germline V gene supplies CDR1 MNHEY and CDR2 SVGAGI. There are 14 amino acids in the CDR3, from cysteine to phenylalanine inclusive. Only the CDR3 DNA stays, 42 bases, in frame from base 1. TCRbeta CDR3 regions were amplified from genomic DNA using the immunoSEQ Assay, a bias-controlled multiplex PCR. The published analysis was carried out like this. The number of nucleated cells in each sample was estimated from the amplification of reference gene primers within the assay. Sequence reads were collapsed and filtered to measure the absolute abundance of every unique TCRbeta CDR3 rearrangement. Productive Simpson clonality was computed per sample as the square root of Simpson's diversity index over productive rearrangements. Held by TCRdb, this immuneACCESS table contains in-frame sequences only and omits some clones. Under half of the omission traces to an unresolved V gene where checked; the cause of the rest is unknown. That table furnishes V, J and clone size, whereas the DNA furnished D and trimming. The sample table lists about 48,000 clones, around 86% of them with a count of one. Of the sample, 15% is held by the ten largest clones.

Each collaborating institution followed its own protocols to collect whole blood in K2EDTA tubes. For TCRbeta analysis, collaborator samples were shipped as frozen whole blood, as isolated PBMCs, or as DNA extracted from either sample type. This sequence was found in a human donor in a cohort sampled during active COVID-19. The chain is assembled from TRBV6-5 and TRBJ1-4; the D gene remains uncertain. Specimen: peripheral blood. The nucleotide sequence reads as follows: TGTGCCAGCAGACAGCCCAAGCCTAATGAAAAACTGTTTTTT. Its translation reads: CASRQPKPNEKLFF.